These 20 T cell receptor beta chains share one sample of origin, sequenced in a study of early T cells in non-severe SARS-CoV-2 infection. TCRdb re-derived calls from the 5' RACE reads in MiXCR, one entry per CDR3 protein. Of tens of thousands of distinct CDR3 sequences in the sample, 5.5% to 7.5% were seen once. The sample was whole blood. The receptors come from an adult who was a healthcare worker with PCR-confirmed SARS-CoV-2 infection or an uninfected control (not recorded which).

The sample holds a few counts of this clonotype. The chain joins TRBV7-8 to TRBJ2-3; D gene unclear. Germline values: CDR1 SGHVS, CDR2 FQNEAQ. CDR3 length equals 16 residues. The V gene lost 1 base and the J gene lost 0 bases, with 11 bases spanning the gap. CDR3 region: CASSLGSASSTDTQYF. The CDR3 DNA reads TGTGCCAGCAGCTTAGGAAGCGCTTCTAGCACAGATACGCAGTATTTT.

This clonotype was detected only a few times. This chain joins TRBV3-1 and TRBJ1-5; the D is unclear. V was trimmed by 4 bases and J by 0 bases, leaving 10 bases between them. There are 15 residues in the CDR3. Germline V gene lookup returns CDR1 LGHDT and CDR2 YNNKEL (reference sequence). As DNA, the CDR3 is TGTGCCAGCAGCCTTGGTTTGAGTAGCAATCAGCCCCAGCATTTT. This gives the protein CASSLGLSSNQPQHF.

The J gene is TRBJ1-5, the V gene TRBV6-5, with 8 bases identical to TRBD1. Germline trimming cut 7 bases from V and 3 bases from J; bases unmatched to any gene: 5. The CDR3 extends over 14 amino acids. The germline V gene encodes CDR1 MNHEY and CDR2 SVGAGI. In DNA, the CDR3 is TGTGCCAGCAAGTCAGGGGGCTTCAATCAGCCCCAGCATTTT. It yields the protein CASKSGGFNQPQHF.

This clonotype was detected ten times or more. V is TRBV5-6 and J is TRBJ2-1, with a weak D call TRBD2 (7 bases). This CDR3 has 14 amino acids. CDR1 is SGHDT and CDR2 is YYEEEE in the germline V gene. Trimming removed 5 bases at V and 10 bases at J, with 19 bases between. The CDR3 loop reads CASRKTGGAREQFF. CDR3 sequence (DNA): TGTGCCAGCAGGAAAACTGGGGGGGCGCGGGAGCAGTTCTTC.

The J gene is TRBJ2-3, the V gene TRBV28, with 7 bases that match TRBD2. CDR3 length: 15 residues. J was trimmed by 3 bases and V by 6 bases; bases with no gene match: 9. Germline CDR1 MDHEN, CDR2 SYDVKM. The CDR3 DNA reads as TGTGCCAGCAGCCAGGGAGGGGAATTGACAGATACGCAGTATTTT. This encodes CASSQGGELTDTQYF.

The chain is built from TRBV30 and TRBJ1-1, with D tentatively TRBD1 (5 bases). The CDR3 has 12 residues. CDR1 is GTSNPN and CDR2 is SVGIG in the germline V gene (reference sequence). V lost 8 bases and J 3 bases, leaving 13 bases between the germline ends. CDR3 in amino acids: CAVLGVDTEAFF. The CDR3 nucleotides are TGTGCCGTGCTGGGGGTCGACACTGAAGCTTTCTTT. Full variable domain (missing parts from reference TRBV30 and TRBJ1-1): SQTIHQWPATLVQPVGSPLSLECTVEGTSNPNLYWYRQAAGRGLQLLFYSVGIGQISSEVPQNLSASRPQDRQFILSSKKLLLSDSGFYLCAVLGVDTEAFFGQGTRLTVV.

This clonotype was observed a few times. The chain couples TRBV7-9 to TRBJ2-5; TRBD1 might be the D (5 bases). Trimming shortened V by 6 bases and J by 0 bases, and 14 bases separated the two germline ends. The CDR3 is 15 amino acids. Germline CDR1 SEHNR, CDR2 FQNEAQ (reference sequence). The CDR3 nucleotides are TGTGCCAGCAGTCCCTTAGGGGCCTACCAAGAGACCCAGTACTTC. This translates into CASSPLGAYQETQYF. The full variable domain, in which reference TRBV7-9 and TRBJ2-5 provide the parts outside the CDR3, is DTGVSQNPRHKITKRGQNVTFRCDPISEHNRLYWYRQTLGQGPEFLTYFQNEAQLEKSRLLSDRFSAERPKGSFSTLEIQRTEQGDSAMYLCASSPLGAYQETQYFGPGTRLLVL.

The chain has TRBV3-1 and TRBJ1-4; 7 nucleotides match TRBD1. The CDR3 contains 14 residues. The V and J ends lost 1 base and 9 bases, in that order; junction bases with no gene match: 5. CDR1 and CDR2 (germline): LGHDT, YNNKEL (reference sequence). CDR3 sequence: CASSQVGTAKKLFF. CDR3 DNA: TGTGCCAGCAGCCAAGTCGGGACAGCAAAAAAACTGTTTTTT.

J is TRBJ1-2 and V is TRBV10-3; D is unclear. V lost 0 bases to trimming and J lost 3 bases, with 5 bases between them. In germline, CDR1 is ENHRY, CDR2 SYGVKD. CDR3 length: 13 amino acids. CDR3 residues: CAISESMHYGYTF. CDR3 nucleotide sequence: TGTGCCATCAGTGAGTCGATGCACTATGGCTACACCTTC.

This clonotype has at least ten counts. This sequence joins TRBV20-1 and TRBJ1-6; TRBD1 is a possible D gene (5 bases). This CDR3 is 13 amino acids long. The V end lost 5 bases, the J end lost 8 bases, and 13 bases lay between the germline ends. Germline V gene lookup returns CDR1 DFQATT and CDR2 SNEGSKA (reference sequence). The CDR3 DNA sequence: TGCAGTGCTTCCCGGGACTCCGATTCACCCCTCCACTTT. Translating gives CSASRDSDSPLHF.

This clonotype has only a few counts. This chain's CDR3 is CASSYRGTDTQYF. CDR3 DNA sequence: TGTGCCAGCAGCTATAGGGGCACAGATACGCAGTATTTT. The chain joins TRBV7-2 to TRBJ2-3; D unresolved. The CDR3 contains 13 residues. Germline loops: CDR1 SGHTA, CDR2 FQGNSA. V was trimmed by 4 bases and J by 1 base, leaving 6 bases between them.

The J gene is TRBJ1-3, the V gene TRBV5-1; TRBD1 matches at 7 bases. CDR1 is SGHRS and CDR2 is YFSETQ in the germline V gene. V shed 0 bases, J shed 4 bases, and the junction held 4 bases outside the gene matches. CDR3 length: 15 residues. This chain's CDR3 is CASSLGQGTGNTIYF. The CDR3 DNA sequence: TGCGCCAGCAGCTTGGGACAGGGTACCGGAAACACCATATATTTT.

The J gene is TRBJ2-4, the V gene TRBV6-5; no clear D. V lost 6 bases to trimming and J lost 2 bases, with 8 bases between them. The CDR3 is 13 amino acids. The germline gives CDR1 MNHEY, CDR2 SVGAGI. CDR3 sequence (DNA): TGTGCCAGCAGCCTCGGTCCCAAAAACATTCAGTACTTC. Amino acid sequence: CASSLGPKNIQYF.

The rearrangement uses TRBV3-1 and TRBJ1-1, with TRBD1 as a possible D gene (6 bases). Trimming took 2 bases from V and 1 from J, leaving 17 bases between them. CDR3 size: 17 residues. The germline CDR1 and CDR2 sequences are LGHDT and YNNKEL (reference sequence). CDR3 DNA sequence: TGTGCCAGCAGCCAAACGAGGACAGCCGGGGGGAACACTGAAGCTTTCTTT. As protein: CASSQTRTAGGNTEAFF. The full variable domain, with the rest looked up from reference TRBV3-1 and TRBJ1-1, is DTAVSQTPKYLVTQMGNDKSIKCEQNLGHDTMYWYKQDSKKFLKIMFSYNNKELIINETVPNRFSPKSPDKAHLNLHINSLELGDSAVYFCASSQTRTAGGNTEAFFGQGTRLTVV.

This clonotype was counted many times. The chain recombines TRBV5-1 with TRBJ2-1, with unresolved D. The CDR3 loop spans 15 amino acids. V gave up 0 bases and J gave up 0 bases, with 7 bases separating them. Germline V lookup: CDR1 SGHRS, CDR2 YFSETQ. DNA of the CDR3: TGCGCCAGCAGCTTGGGGGCCGTCTCCTACAATGAGCAGTTCTTC. Protein sequence: CASSLGAVSYNEQFF.

The rearrangement joins TRBV2 to TRBJ2-7; TRBD2 matches at 12 bases. The V segment lost 6 bases and the J segment 6 bases; nucleotides outside the gene matches: 6. CDR3 size: 14 residues. CDR1 is SNHLY and CDR2 is FYNNEI in the germline V gene. CDR3 amino acids: CASRRLAGAGEQYF. The CDR3 DNA is TGTGCCAGCAGACGACTAGCGGGGGCTGGCGAGCAGTACTTC.

This rearrangement joins TRBV6-1 to TRBJ2-7, with D hard to call. Deletions cut 2 bases from V and 2 bases from J, with 7 bases between. Germline V gene lookup returns CDR1 MNHNS and CDR2 SASEGT. This CDR3 is built from 13 residues. The CDR3 is CASSEFITYEQYF. CDR3 DNA: TGTGCCAGCAGTGAATTTATCACCTACGAGCAGTACTTC.

As regards this clonotype: This may stem from a read error, because a much larger clone lies one nucleotide away. Because the CDR3 is missing its conserved closing phenylalanine or tryptophan, this is likely a read error. The rearrangement uses TRBV28 and TRBJ2-3; D perhaps matches TRBD1 (5 bases). V gave up 5 bases and J gave up 2 bases, with 17 bases separating them. Per the germline V gene, CDR1 is MDHEN and CDR2 is SYDVKM. The CDR3 extends over 16 amino acids. The CDR3 reads CASSPADSISTDTQYI. CDR3 bases: TGTGCCAGCAGTCCCGCCGACAGCATATCCACAGATACGCAGTATATT.

This clonotype was detected ten times or more. The chain combines TRBV5-4 with TRBJ2-1; maybe TRBD1 (5 bases). Trimming took off 2 bases at V and 4 bases at J, with 13 bases between the two ends. Germline loops: CDR1 SGHNT, CDR2 YYREEE (reference sequence). The CDR3 extends over 15 amino acids. The CDR3 bases are TGTGCCAGCAGCTTTCCCCGACAGCATTACAATGAGCAGTTCTTC. Its translation is CASSFPRQHYNEQFF.

This clonotype was observed at least ten times. The genes are TRBV14 and TRBJ2-7; no clear D gene. The CDR3 consists of 14 residues. V lost 4 bases to trimming and J lost 7 bases, with 17 bases between them. Germline-derived CDR1 and CDR2 are SGHDN and FVKESK. The CDR3 nucleotides read TGTGCCAGCAGCCCGAGACCAGACCAAGGGGAGCAGTACTTC. Protein: CASSPRPDQGEQYF.